The sequence of this T cell receptor beta chain was determined in a study of OX40 agonist ivuxolimab in advanced cancers. TCRdb keeps only in-frame clones here, not all; method: immunoSEQ multiplex PCR. Among 55,000 to 75,000 clones listed, around 87% were seen once. The CDR3 is 14 residues long. V lost 3 bases and J lost 0, with 10 bases in between. Per germline, CDR1 SGDLS and CDR2 YYNGEE. The V gene is TRBV9, the J gene TRBJ2-7; a weak D match, TRBD2 (5 bases). The TCR comes from an adult with an advanced solid tumor such as melanoma, head and neck, liver or kidney cancer. The sample in question was CD4+ or CD8+ T cells sorted from blood, obtained in a trial of the OX40 agonist ivuxolimab. The CDR3 loop is CASSERGSSYEQYF. The CDR3 DNA follows: TGTGCCAGCAGCGAGAGAGGGAGCTCCTACGAGCAGTACTTC. Looking up the rest from reference TRBV9 and TRBJ2-7 gives the full variable domain: DSGVTQTPKHLITATGQRVTLRCSPRSGDLSVYWYQQSLDQGLQFLIQYYNGEERAKGNILERFSAQQFPDLHSELNLSSLELGDSALYFCASSERGSSYEQYFGPGTRLTVT.